Following are 31 T cell receptor beta chains from one sample sequenced in a study of naive and memory T cell subsets. Findings of the study overall: Naive repertoires, especially CD8, held a few larger clonotypes, possibly memory cells re-expressing CD45RA.

Their recognized antigens are unknown. An equimolar mix of two oligonucleotides served as the beta constant-region primer for TRBC1 and TRBC2. The ligated cDNA underwent four PCR rounds using SP2 and nested alpha and beta constant-region primers. TCRdb used MiXCR to reprocess the UMI-ligation and nested PCR reads, holding one entry per CDR3 protein. The data hold over 100,000 distinct CDR3 sequences, with roughly 15% observed a single time. Sequencing was carried out using naive CD8+ T cells from blood. The receptors were gathered from a human donor in good health.

A few counts support this clonotype. The chain has TRBV20-1 and TRBJ2-3; perhaps TRBD1 as D (6 bases). Trimming took off 6 bases at V and 6 bases at J, with 16 bases between the two ends. Looked up from germline, CDR1 is DFQATT and CDR2 is SNEGSKA (reference sequence). The CDR3 sequence is 13 residues long. The CDR3 reads CSARGVGEDTQYF. CDR3 DNA sequence: TGCAGTGCCAGGGGAGTGGGGGAGGATACGCAGTATTTT.

The gene calls are TRBV10-2 and TRBJ1-3; D is ambiguous. Per the germline V gene, CDR1 is WSHSY and CDR2 is SAAADI. V was shortened by 0 bases and J by 5 bases, with 14 bases between the two germline ends. The CDR3 loop spans 16 amino acids. This chain's CDR3 is CASSESTTSLRNTIYF. The CDR3 DNA reads as TGCGCCAGCAGTGAGTCTACGACCTCTCTTAGAAACACCATATATTTT.

This clonotype appeared a few times. The rearrangement uses TRBV27 and TRBJ2-3; D is unresolved. CDR3 length equals 16 residues. CDR1 MNHEY and CDR2 SMNVEV come from the germline V gene (reference sequence). Trimming cost V 4 bases and J 2 bases, with 16 bases left between them. Here the CDR3 DNA reads TGTGCCAGCAGTTCGACGGCCCAAATCAACACAGATACGCAGTATTTT. Translation gives CASSSTAQINTDTQYF.

The chain uses TRBV12-3 or TRBV12-4 and TRBJ2-1; 8 bases are shared with TRBD2. CDR3 length: 16 amino acids. V lost 4 bases to trimming and J lost 0 bases; unmatched junction nucleotides: 5. The CDR3 loop reads CASSSTSASSYNEQFF. CDR3 DNA sequence: TGTGCCAGCAGTTCGACTAGCGCGAGCTCCTACAATGAGCAGTTCTTC.

This chain connects TRBV7-9 to TRBJ2-3; D gene unclear. V dropped 6 bases and J dropped 2 bases, with 9 bases sitting between them. This CDR3 spans 13 amino acids. Germline CDR1 is SEHNR and CDR2 is FQNEAQ (reference sequence). The chain's CDR3 is CASRSRNTDTQYF. The CDR3 bases are TGTGCCAGCAGATCAAGAAACACAGATACGCAGTATTTT.

This clonotype was counted at least ten times. This chain joins TRBV11-2 and TRBJ2-7; D is possibly TRBD1 (6 bases). Germline assignment: CDR1 SGHAT and CDR2 FQNNGV. The CDR3 is 14 amino acids. V was trimmed by 0 bases and J by 3 bases, leaving 9 bases between them. The CDR3 bases are TGTGCCAGCAGCTTAGAAGTGACAGGCTACGAGCAGTACTTC. Its protein is CASSLEVTGYEQYF.

This chain connects TRBV27 to TRBJ1-1; D remains ambiguous. CDR1 is MNHEY, CDR2 SMNVEV, per germline (reference sequence). The CDR3 runs to 14 residues. Trimming took 2 bases from V and 7 from J, leaving 14 bases between them. The DNA of the CDR3 is TGTGCCAGCAGTTTAGTGTTTGGGAATGGTGAAGCTTTCTTT. This translates into CASSLVFGNGEAFF.

This clonotype was counted between two and nine times. V gene TRBV2 combines with J gene TRBJ1-2; D ambiguous. V was trimmed by 6 bases and J by 6 bases, leaving 14 bases between them. Germline loops: CDR1 SNHLY, CDR2 FYNNEI. The length of the CDR3 is 13 residues. CDR3 DNA: TGTGCCAGCAGCAGTCTGGCGTCCGATGGCTACACCTTC. Its translation is CASSSLASDGYTF.

This clonotype was detected ten times or more. V and J are TRBV7-9 and TRBJ2-5, with 7 bases lining up with TRBD1. V shed 2 bases and J 2 bases; nucleotides not matched to a gene: 8. The germline gives CDR1 SEHNR, CDR2 FQNEAQ (reference sequence). This CDR3 contains 16 residues. CDR3 in amino acids: CASSLLDTGEQETQYF. The CDR3 DNA reads as TGTGCCAGCAGCTTACTCGACACAGGGGAGCAAGAGACCCAGTACTTC.

Concerning this clonotype: One junction end disagrees with the germline gene, perhaps due to a read error. V is TRBV7-9 and J is TRBJ1-4; D may be TRBD1 (5 bases). From germline, CDR1 is SEHNR and CDR2 FQNEAQ (reference sequence). The CDR3 loop spans 13 amino acids. The CDR3 DNA is TGTGCCAGCACTCCCAGGGCTAACGAAAAACTGTTTTTT. Translation gives CASTPRANEKLFF.

This clonotype was seen a handful of times. The gene calls are TRBV12-3 or TRBV12-4 and TRBJ2-2; TRBD1 might be the D (6 bases). This CDR3 has 16 residues. The V gene lost 3 bases and the J gene lost 1 base, with 12 bases spanning the gap. CDR3 sequence reads: CASSFPGAMNTGELFF. The CDR3 nucleotides are TGTGCCAGCAGTTTCCCAGGGGCTATGAACACCGGGGAGCTGTTTTTT.

A remark on this clonotype: Germline and junction disagree at one end, which may indicate a read error. V and J are TRBV27 and TRBJ2-4; 10 bases align to TRBD2. The V gene's germline CDR1 is MNHEY and CDR2 SMNVEV (reference sequence). The CDR3 has 17 amino acids. CDR3 sequence: CASSLIAGGGAKNIKYF. The CDR3 nucleotides are TGTGCCAGCAGTCTCATAGCGGGAGGCGGCGCTAAAAACATTAAGTACTTC.

The table lists this clonotype with many counts. The V and J genes are TRBV20-1 and TRBJ2-1; 10 bases map to TRBD2. This CDR3 region has 16 residues. Trimming removed 0 bases from V and 10 bases from J; junction bases left unmatched: 12. Germline CDR1 DFQATT, CDR2 SNEGSKA (reference sequence). CDR3 region: CSARDFGSGRAREQFF. Here the CDR3 DNA reads TGCAGTGCTAGAGACTTTGGGAGCGGGAGGGCCAGGGAGCAGTTCTTC.

The gene calls are TRBV2 and TRBJ2-2; D ambiguous. Trimming left V 1 base short and J 0 bases short, with 3 bases between. Germline CDR1 is SNHLY and CDR2 is FYNNEI. The CDR3 totals 14 residues. The CDR3 nucleotides are TGTGCCAGCAGTGAAGTTGCGAACACCGGGGAGCTGTTTTTT. This encodes CASSEVANTGELFF.

The gene calls are TRBV12-3 or TRBV12-4 and TRBJ2-7; 10 nucleotides line up with TRBD1. Losses at the gene ends were 4 bases for V and 7 bases for J; bases not matched to a gene: 7. The CDR3 loop spans 14 amino acids. For the CDR3, the DNA is TGTGCCAGCAGTTCTAGACAGGGGGCAGGAGAGCAGTACTTC. Protein product: CASSSRQGAGEQYF.

The rearrangement links TRBV4-2 to TRBJ1-2; a weak D match, TRBD1 (5 bases). The V end was cut by 0 bases, the J end by 4 bases, with 12 bases between. This CDR3 has 15 residues. Germline CDR1 reads LGHNA; CDR2 reads YNFKEQ. The CDR3 protein is CASSQEASGPYGYTF. Written as DNA, the CDR3 is TGTGCCAGCAGCCAAGAGGCGTCAGGGCCCTATGGCTACACCTTC.

There are a few counts of this clonotype. The chain carries TRBV29-1 and TRBJ2-7; TRBD2 is a possible D gene (5 bases). Trimming took off 4 bases at V and 5 bases at J, with 15 bases between the two ends. CDR3 length: 13 amino acids. Germline V gene data show CDR1 as SQVTM and CDR2 as ANQGSEA. DNA of the CDR3: TGCAGCGTTGCACCGGGAAGGACGGACGAGCAGTACTTC. Residues: CSVAPGRTDEQYF.

This clonotype was observed many times. The chain joins TRBV7-9 to TRBJ2-5; TRBD1 is a possible D gene (5 bases). Trimming cost V 5 bases and J 2 bases, with 15 bases left between them. The CDR3 covers 15 residues. Germline CDR1 reads SEHNR; CDR2 reads FQNEAQ (reference sequence). The DNA for the CDR3 is TGTGCCAGCAGCCTCAACCCCGACAGTCAAGAGACCCAGTACTTC. Translating gives CASSLNPDSQETQYF. Combining the CDR3 with reference TRBV7-9 and TRBJ2-5 gives the whole variable domain DTGVSQNPRHKITKRGQNVTFRCDPISEHNRLYWYRQTLGQGPEFLTYFQNEAQLEKSRLLSDRFSAERPKGSFSTLEIQRTEQGDSAMYLCASSLNPDSQETQYFGPGTRLLVL.

The sample holds many counts of this clonotype. The CDR3 here is CASSQDWAWDSMNTEAFF. The CDR3 coding sequence is TGTGCCAGCAGCCAAGATTGGGCTTGGGATTCCATGAACACTGAAGCTTTCTTT. The rearrangement links TRBV4-2 to TRBJ1-1; D is unclear. This CDR3 region has 18 residues. Trimming shortened V by 0 bases and J by 0 bases, and 17 bases separated the two germline ends. CDR1 LGHNA and CDR2 YNFKEQ come from the germline V gene.

This clonotype was counted only a few times. The V and J genes are TRBV5-5 and TRBJ1-4; a possible D gene is TRBD1 (5 bases). Trimming removed 5 bases at V and 6 bases at J, with 11 bases between. Germline V CDR1 and CDR2: SGHKS, YYEKEE (reference sequence). This CDR3 has 13 amino acids. This CDR3 reads CASRWGNDEKLFF. The CDR3 DNA follows: TGTGCCAGCAGGTGGGGGAATGATGAAAAACTGTTTTTT. The full variable domain, its missing parts supplied by reference TRBV5-5 and TRBJ1-4, is DAGVTQSPTHLIKTRGQQVTLRCSPISGHKSVSWYQQVLGQGPQFIFQYYEKEERGRGNFPDRFSARQFPNYSSELNVNALLLGDSALYLCASRWGNDEKLFFGSGTQLSVL.

The chain links TRBV19 to TRBJ2-3; 8 bases are a match to TRBD2. Germline lookup yields CDR1 LNHDA and CDR2 SQIVND (reference sequence). J was trimmed by 0 bases and V by 1 base; bases with no gene match: 9. The length of the CDR3 is 18 residues. The CDR3 nucleotides read TGTGCCAGTAGTATAGGAACAGCGGGAGTGTCTAGCACAGATACGCAGTATTTT. Protein: CASSIGTAGVSSTDTQYF.

The V and J genes are TRBV6-5 and TRBJ2-1; D might be TRBD2 (7 bases). Germline CDR1 reads MNHEY; CDR2 reads SVGAGI. The CDR3 loop spans 16 amino acids. V shed 6 bases and J shed 8 bases, with 23 bases lying between them. This CDR3 is CASSSYPGGAGDEQFF. The CDR3 DNA sequence: TGTGCCAGCAGCTCTTACCCCGGGGGCGCGGGGGATGAGCAGTTCTTC.

This clonotype has more than one count but fewer than ten. The chain has TRBV20-1 and TRBJ1-5; 12 bases match TRBD1. The germline gives CDR1 DFQATT, CDR2 SNEGSKA (reference sequence). V lost 3 bases, J lost 0 bases, and 6 bases stayed unmatched. The CDR3 is 17 amino acids. This chain's CDR3 is CSASSGQGALSNQPQHF. The CDR3 DNA is TGCAGTGCTAGCTCGGGACAGGGGGCCCTTAGCAATCAGCCCCAGCATTTT.

The chain recombines TRBV20-1 with TRBJ2-1; TRBD2 aligns across 9 bases. After removal of 0 bases from V and 0 bases from J, the junction contained 9 bases not matched to a gene. CDR1 DFQATT and CDR2 SNEGSKA come from the germline V gene (reference sequence). The CDR3 runs to 18 residues. CDR3 DNA: TGCAGTGCTAGAGATATTAGCGGGAGTGGTGGCTCCTACAATGAGCAGTTCTTC. Protein: CSARDISGSGGSYNEQFF.

This clonotype came up a few times. V is TRBV12-3 or TRBV12-4 and J is TRBJ1-4; tentatively, D is TRBD1 (6 bases). V shed 7 bases and J shed 0 bases, with 12 bases lying between them. The CDR3 is 15 residues long. CDR3 sequence reads: CASKLGTTTNEKLFF. The CDR3 region has the DNA TGTGCCAGCAAACTTGGGACAACAACTAATGAAAAACTGTTTTTT.

The rearrangement uses TRBV29-1 and TRBJ1-2, with TRBD1 matching 8 bases. V shed 6 bases, J shed 5 bases, and the junction held 5 bases outside the gene matches. The CDR3 contains 12 residues. From germline, CDR1 is SQVTM and CDR2 ANQGSEA. CDR3 amino acids: CSVQGDPYGYTF. In nucleotides, the CDR3 is TGCAGCGTACAGGGGGATCCTTATGGCTACACCTTC.

This clonotype was seen ten or more times. The chain couples TRBV7-2 to TRBJ1-5; D unresolved. Germline CDR1 is SGHTA and CDR2 is FQGNSA. This CDR3 is 14 amino acids long. V was pared by 0 bases and J by 2 bases, with 5 bases between. The CDR3 nucleotides are TGTGCCAGCAGCTTAGCGGTGGGCAATCAGCCCCAGCATTTT. It translates to CASSLAVGNQPQHF.

The gene calls are TRBV5-4 and TRBJ2-7, with D possibly TRBD1 on 5 matching bases. In germline, CDR1 is SGHNT, CDR2 YYREEE (reference sequence). V was pared by 0 bases and J by 5 bases, with 9 bases between. The CDR3 is 13 amino acids. In nucleotides, the CDR3 is TGTGCCAGCAGCTTGGACAGGACGAACGAGCAGTACTTC. Translating gives CASSLDRTNEQYF.

For the CDR3, the DNA is TGCGCCAGCAGCCAAGTCTGGGGACTAGCGGGAGAGCAAGAGACCCAGTACTTC. It codes for CASSQVWGLAGEQETQYF. The V call is TRBV4-3, the J call TRBJ2-5; TRBD2 matches at 14 bases. Per germline, CDR1 LGHNA and CDR2 YSLEER. V was pared by 1 base and J by 2 bases, with 6 bases of the junction left unmatched. The CDR3 spans 18 residues.

The CDR3 is CASSQADSTTVTGELFF. The CDR3 DNA reads TGCGCCAGCAGCCAAGCAGACTCCACGACGGTCACCGGGGAGCTGTTTTTT. This chain uses TRBV4-3 with TRBJ2-2; D remains ambiguous. V was clipped by 1 base and J by 4 bases, with 16 bases between them. The CDR3 contains 17 residues. The germline V gene has CDR1 LGHNA and CDR2 YSLEER.

This clonotype was seen more than once but under ten times. The chain employs TRBV5-1 and TRBJ2-7; D is possibly TRBD2 (5 bases). Trimming cost V 0 bases and J 0 bases, with 10 bases left between them. This CDR3 is built from 15 residues. Per the germline V gene, CDR1 is SGHRS and CDR2 is YFSETQ. CDR3 in DNA: TGCGCCAGCAGCTTGGTGGGAGAGAACTCCTACGAGCAGTACTTC. This sequence encodes CASSLVGENSYEQYF.